These 32 T cell receptor beta chains were sequenced from one sample in a study of breast tumors, draining lymph nodes, adjacent tissues. TCRdb reanalysed the multiplex PCR reads using MiXCR and keeps one entry per CDR3 protein. The sample carries tens of thousands of distinct CDR3 sequences, around 28% recorded once. Samples came from axillary lymph nodes draining the breast cancer. The sample was axillary lymph node tissue. The receptors were gathered from a female donor with breast cancer. Some clones in this sample may be carry-over from other donors' samples.

This clonotype appeared many times. A much larger clone lies a single base off, so this may be a read error. The V call is TRBV6-4, the J call TRBJ2-3, with a weak D call TRBD1 (6 bases). This CDR3 is 13 amino acids long. CDR1 and CDR2 from the germline V gene are MRHNA and SNTAGT. Trimming left V 3 bases short and J 6 bases short, with 10 bases between. Written as DNA, the CDR3 is TGTGCCAGCAGTGATGGCAGGGGCGATACGCAGTATTTT. Protein product: CASSDGRGDTQYF.

The sample holds many counts of this clonotype. This chain links TRBV27 with TRBJ2-1, with TRBD2 identical over 7 bases. This CDR3 spans 13 amino acids. J lost 9 bases, V lost 3 bases, and 5 bases had no gene match. In germline, CDR1 is MNHEY, CDR2 SMNVEV (reference sequence). The CDR3 nucleotides are TGTGCCAGCAGTTTGCGGGGAGGGCGTGAGCAGTTCTTC. This translates into CASSLRGGREQFF.

This clonotype was observed many times. This chain links TRBV9 with TRBJ1-3; D is possibly TRBD1 (6 bases). Trimming stripped 0 bases from V and 3 bases from J, with 10 bases between. This CDR3 is 15 amino acids long. CDR1 is SGDLS and CDR2 is YYNGEE in the germline V gene. CDR3 DNA: TGTGCCAGCAGCGTAGGAGGGGGAGTTGGAAACACCATATATTTT. Its translation: CASSVGGGVGNTIYF.

This clonotype was seen ten or more times. The V and J genes are TRBV3-1 and TRBJ1-2; 8 bases line up with TRBD1. V shed 4 bases and J 4 bases; nucleotides not matched to a gene: 5. CDR3 length equals 14 residues. Germline assignment: CDR1 LGHDT and CDR2 YNNKEL (reference sequence). In nucleotides, the CDR3 is TGTGCCAGCAGCCCCCCAGGGGGCCCCTATGGCTACACCTTC. Its protein is CASSPPGGPYGYTF. The variable domain in full, with the rest retrieved from reference TRBV3-1 and TRBJ1-2, is DTAVSQTPKYLVTQMGNDKSIKCEQNLGHDTMYWYKQDSKKFLKIMFSYNNKELIINETVPNRFSPKSPDKAHLNLHINSLELGDSAVYFCASSPPGGPYGYTFGSGTRLTVV.

About this clonotype: A much bigger clone sits one base away, suggesting this may be a read error. The chain uses TRBV5-8 and TRBJ2-7, with TRBD2 as a possible D gene (7 bases). This CDR3 spans 17 amino acids. Germline V gives CDR1 SGHTS, CDR2 YDEGEE. CDR3 DNA sequence: TGTGCCAGCAGCTTGGGGGGGGGGCGCTTGAGCTCCTGCGAGCAGTACTTC. The encoded protein is CASSLGGGRLSSCEQYF.

V is TRBV18 and J is TRBJ1-6; TRBD1 might be the D (6 bases). The V gene's germline CDR1 is KGHSH and CDR2 LQKENI. V was cut by 3 bases and J by 4 bases, with 16 bases left in between. CDR3 length: 17 amino acids. The CDR3 sequence is CASSPGGRGGYNSPLHF. CDR3 bases: TGTGCCAGCTCACCGGGGGGGCGAGGGGGATATAATTCACCCCTCCACTTT.

The chain combines TRBV15 with TRBJ2-6, with TRBD2 identical over 7 bases. Germline V CDR1 and CDR2: LNHNV, YYDKDF (reference sequence). The CDR3 consists of 16 residues. With V trimmed by 7 bases and J by 0 bases, 6 bases remained unmatched. This chain's CDR3 is CATTNGGCSGANVLTF. The CDR3 nucleotides read TGTGCCACCACCAACGGGGGGTGCTCTGGGGCCAACGTCCTGACTTTC. Filled out from reference TRBV15 and TRBJ2-6, the complete variable domain reads DAMVIQNPRYQVTQFGKPVTLSCSQTLNHNVMYWYQQKSSQAPKLLFHYYDKDFNNEADTPDNFQSRRPNTSFCFLDIRSPGLGDTAMYLCATTNGGCSGANVLTFGAGSRLTVL.

The V call is TRBV6-2 or TRBV6-3, the J call TRBJ2-5, with a possible D match to TRBD2 (6 bases). Germline CDR1 reads MNHEY; CDR2 reads SVGEGT. The length of the CDR3 is 14 residues. Trimming removed 5 bases from V and 4 bases from J, with 14 bases in between. The CDR3 loop is CASSHRRAGETQYF. Written as DNA, the CDR3 is TGTGCCAGCAGTCACCGCAGAGCGGGAGAGACCCAGTACTTC.

The chain employs TRBV12-3 or TRBV12-4 and TRBJ1-2; tentative D call: TRBD1 (5 bases). The CDR3 is made up of 11 amino acids. Between the trimmed V and J ends, which lost 6 bases and 6 bases, there was a span of 8 bases. The CDR3 nucleotides read TGTGCCAGCAGCCGGGACCATGGCTACACCTTC. Translation gives CASSRDHGYTF.

The chain has TRBV6-2 or TRBV6-3 and TRBJ1-1; D call uncertain. V was shortened by 1 base and J by 2 bases, with 5 bases between the two germline ends. The CDR3 spans 13 residues. From germline, CDR1 is MNHEY and CDR2 SVGEGT. The CDR3: CASSYWVNTEAFF. The CDR3 DNA follows: TGTGCCAGCAGTTACTGGGTTAACACTGAAGCTTTCTTT.

This rearrangement joins TRBV30 to TRBJ1-1; D ambiguous. The germline gives CDR1 GTSNPN, CDR2 SVGIG (reference sequence). Trimming stripped 2 bases from V and 5 bases from J, with 12 bases between. The length of the CDR3 is 13 residues. As DNA, the CDR3 is TGTGCCTGGAGTCTCTCGGGGAGGACTGAAGCTTTCTTT. The encoded protein is CAWSLSGRTEAFF. The entire variable domain, with the rest obtained from reference TRBV30 and TRBJ1-1, is as follows: SQTIHQWPATLVQPVGSPLSLECTVEGTSNPNLYWYRQAAGRGLQLLFYSVGIGQISSEVPQNLSASRPQDRQFILSSKKLLLSDSGFYLCAWSLSGRTEAFFGQGTRLTVV.

This clonotype came up many times. The chain has TRBV12-3 or TRBV12-4 and TRBJ2-2; D gene ambiguous. Trimming cost V 4 bases and J 8 bases, with 5 bases left between them. The CDR3 is 11 amino acids. This chain's CDR3 is CASSSGGELFF. The CDR3 DNA reads as TGTGCCAGCAGTTCTGGGGGGGAGCTGTTTTTT.

This clonotype was counted ten times or more. The chain recombines TRBV20-1 with TRBJ2-1; unclear D gene. CDR1 is DFQATT, CDR2 SNEGSKA, per germline (reference sequence). The CDR3 has 13 residues. Trimming removed 6 bases at V and 6 bases at J, with 15 bases between. The CDR3 nucleotides are TGCAGTGCGGAGAAGACTGATTCCAATGAGCAGTTCTTC. Protein: CSAEKTDSNEQFF.

There are a few counts of this clonotype. A read error may be the cause here, since a much bigger clone is one base away. Because the CDR3 is missing its conserved closing phenylalanine or tryptophan, this is likely a read error. The chain carries TRBV14 and TRBJ2-1, with D hard to call. The CDR3 is made up of 13 amino acids. Germline loops: CDR1 SGHDN, CDR2 FVKESK. V was pared by 2 bases and J by 4 bases, with 6 bases between. CDR3 nucleotide sequence: TGTGCCAGCAGCCAATTTCCGTACAATGAGCAGTTCTCC. Translated, it gives CASSQFPYNEQFS.

The sample holds many counts of this clonotype. J is TRBJ1-6 and V is TRBV7-9; weak D call: TRBD1 (5 bases). V was pared by 1 base and J by 7 bases, with 8 bases between. Germline V gives CDR1 SEHNR, CDR2 FQNEAQ (reference sequence). The CDR3 sequence is 14 residues long. In nucleotides, the CDR3 is TGTGCCAGCAGCTTAGGACAGCGAAATTCACCCCTCCACTTT. It yields the protein CASSLGQRNSPLHF.

This clonotype was seen a few times. The chain couples TRBV28 to TRBJ1-2; possibly TRBD1 for D (5 bases). Trimming stripped 7 bases from V and 0 bases from J, with 12 bases between. CDR1 and CDR2 from the germline V gene are MDHEN and SYDVKM. This CDR3 is 14 amino acids long. CDR3 loop: CASITGGSNYGYTF. CDR3 DNA sequence: TGTGCCAGCATTACGGGGGGGTCTAACTATGGCTACACCTTC.

Comments on this clonotype: A read error may explain this, as a much larger clone is one base away. The rearrangement links TRBV7-2 to TRBJ1-2; no reliable D call. This CDR3 comprises 16 residues. Per germline, CDR1 SGHTA and CDR2 FQGNSA. CDR3 in amino acids: CASSLGYFVINYGHTF. CDR3 nucleotides: TGTGCCAGCAGCTTAGGGTATTTTGTTATTAACTATGGCCACACCTTC.

This clonotype was recorded at least ten times. The chain employs TRBV7-2 and TRBJ2-7; 10 bases match TRBD2. Germline V lookup: CDR1 SGHTA, CDR2 FQGNSA. The CDR3 is 16 residues long. J gave up 3 bases and V 2 bases, and 7 bases lay outside the gene matches. In nucleotides, the CDR3 is TGTGCCAGCAGCTTACAAGCGGGAGGGCCCAACTACGAGCAGTACTTC. Protein product: CASSLQAGGPNYEQYF.

This clonotype was seen many times. J is TRBJ1-2 and V is TRBV19, with 9 bases matching TRBD1. The germline gives CDR1 LNHDA, CDR2 SQIVND (reference sequence). The CDR3 is made up of 15 amino acids. V trimming: 4 bases; J trimming: 5 bases; junction bases outside the gene matches: 8. CDR3 DNA sequence: TGTGCCAGTAGTAGTCAGGACAGGGGAGAATATGGCTACACCTTC. Amino acid sequence: CASSSQDRGEYGYTF.

This clonotype was counted many times. The V gene is TRBV29-1, the J gene TRBJ2-5, with D possibly matching TRBD2 (6 bases). Germline V gene sequence: CDR1 SQVTM, CDR2 ANQGSEA. V was pared by 5 bases and J by 2 bases, with 12 bases between. The CDR3 runs to 13 residues. The CDR3 DNA sequence: TGCAGCGTTCCCCTAGCGTTTCAAGAGACCCAGTACTTC. Translation: CSVPLAFQETQYF.

On this clonotype: This may be a read error: a much more frequent sequence differs by one nucleotide. The chain is built from TRBV20-1 and TRBJ2-1; 9 bases line up with TRBD2. The V gene's germline CDR1 is DFQATT and CDR2 SNEGSKA (reference sequence). Germline trimming cut 2 bases from V and 9 bases from J; bases unmatched to any gene: 11. The CDR3 has 15 amino acids. The CDR3 region is CSARKGVAGAREQFF. CDR3 bases: TGCAGTGCTAGAAAGGGGGTAGCGGGAGCTCGTGAGCAGTTCTTC.

This clonotype was seen at least ten times. The chain combines TRBV7-2 with TRBJ2-3, with unresolved D. Germline V gene data show CDR1 as SGHTA and CDR2 as FQGNSA. This CDR3 has 15 amino acids. V lost 3 bases to trimming and J lost 0 bases, with 10 bases between them. The CDR3, as DNA: TGTGCCAGCAGCTTCCGGGCCACTAGCACAGATACGCAGTATTTT. Its protein is CASSFRATSTDTQYF.

This clonotype was seen repeatedly, ten times or more. CDR3 sequence reads: CASSPTGTGQPQHF. As DNA, the CDR3 is TGCGCCAGCAGCCCTACAGGGACAGGACAGCCCCAGCATTTT. The chain combines TRBV5-1 with TRBJ1-5, with 8 nucleotides matching TRBD1. CDR1 and CDR2 from the germline V gene are SGHRS and YFSETQ. V gave up 4 bases and J gave up 7 bases; unmatched junction bases: 7. The CDR3 is 14 residues long.

This clonotype was recorded many times. The chain links TRBV3-2 to TRBJ2-7; the table gives TRBD1 as D, unverified against the DNA. TRBV3-2 is a known pseudogene. The CDR3 totals 16 residues. DNA of the CDR3: TGTGCCAGCAGCCACTTGTTGGGACAGGGGGCCTACGAGCAGTACTTC. Translated, it gives CASSHLLGQGAYEQYF.

This clonotype was found many times. The V call is TRBV6-5, the J call TRBJ2-5; tentatively, D is TRBD1 or TRBD2 (5 bases each). Germline values: CDR1 MNHEY, CDR2 SVGAGI. Trimming removed 9 bases from V and 5 bases from J, with 19 bases in between. CDR3 length equals 14 residues. CDR3: CASREGNIMETQYF. The CDR3 DNA is TGTGCCAGTCGAGAGGGGAATATTATGGAGACCCAGTACTTC.

The table lists this clonotype with many counts. This sequence joins TRBV19 and TRBJ2-5, with D hard to call. Trimming cost V 0 bases and J 1 base, with 3 bases left between them. CDR1 is LNHDA, CDR2 SQIVND, per germline (reference sequence). CDR3 length equals 13 residues. DNA for the CDR3: TGTGCCAGTAGTATAGATCCCCAAGAGACCCAGTACTTC. Amino acid sequence: CASSIDPQETQYF.

Ten or more counts support this clonotype. The chain couples TRBV20-1 to TRBJ1-5, with a possible D match to TRBD1 (6 bases). CDR1 is DFQATT, CDR2 SNEGSKA, per germline (reference sequence). The CDR3 is 15 residues long. Trimming left V 2 bases short and J 0 bases short, with 11 bases between. The CDR3 sequence: CSARRTVSSNQPQHF. The CDR3, as DNA: TGCAGTGCTAGACGGACAGTCAGTAGCAATCAGCCCCAGCATTTT.

V and J are TRBV27 and TRBJ1-1, with D perhaps matching TRBD1 (5 bases). Germline CDR1 and CDR2: MNHEY and SMNVEV (reference sequence). This CDR3 has 13 residues. V shed 2 bases and J shed 7 bases, with 11 bases lying between them. The CDR3 coding sequence is TGTGCCAGCAGTTTAGGGACTTACAGTGAAGCTTTCTTT. This gives the protein CASSLGTYSEAFF.

This clonotype was observed at least ten times. The rearrangement uses TRBV5-1 and TRBJ1-4, with D possibly being TRBD1 (6 bases). Germline CDR1 and CDR2: SGHRS and YFSETQ. The CDR3 has 14 residues. V lost 4 bases to trimming and J lost 5 bases, with 12 bases between them. Written as DNA, the CDR3 is TGCGCCAGCAGCCTCGGAGGACAGAATGAAAAACTGTTTTTT. This translates into CASSLGGQNEKLFF.

This clonotype was recorded many times. V usage is TRBV27 and J usage is TRBJ2-1; TRBD1 matches at 9 bases. The CDR3 consists of 15 residues. Germline CDR1 is MNHEY and CDR2 is SMNVEV (reference sequence). Trimming removed 7 bases from V and 3 bases from J; junction bases left unmatched: 7. The CDR3 loop is CASIPGQGGYNEQFF. Here the CDR3 DNA reads TGTGCCAGCATACCGGGACAGGGAGGCTACAATGAGCAGTTCTTC.

At least ten counts were recorded for this clonotype. The rearrangement joins TRBV5-1 to TRBJ2-7, with 8 bases aligning to TRBD2. The CDR3 has 14 residues. CDR1 SGHRS and CDR2 YFSETQ come from the germline V gene. Trimming took 2 bases from V and 7 from J; bases not matched to a gene: 8. The chain's CDR3 is CASSLTAGVNEQYF. The DNA for the CDR3 is TGCGCCAGCAGCTTAACAGCGGGAGTAAATGAGCAGTACTTC.

In this sample, this clonotype turned up many times. V gene TRBV18 combines with J gene TRBJ2-3, with 12 bases lining up with TRBD2. The trim removed 6 bases at V and 0 bases at J, leaving 4 bases unmatched. CDR3 length equals 16 residues. CDR1 and CDR2 (germline): KGHSH, LQKENI. Here the CDR3 DNA reads TGTGCCAGCTCCCGCGGACTAGCGGGAAGCACAGATACGCAGTATTTT. This codes for CASSRGLAGSTDTQYF.